Given below is one T cell receptor (beta chain) in context. Germline V gene lookup returns CDR1 MNHEY and CDR2 SVGAGI. The CDR3 extends over 16 amino acids. Losses at the gene ends were 0 bases for V and 5 bases for J; bases not matched to a gene: 7. This sample stems from a study of blood T cell repertoires in COVID-19. For the study at large: Whether acute or convalescent, the COVID-19 samples came from the United States, Italy and Spain.

TCRdb keeps only in-frame clones here, not all; method: immunoSEQ multiplex PCR. The table has around 260,000 clones, over 70% seen once. Sequenced sample: peripheral blood. The chain couples TRBV6-5 to TRBJ2-5; 9 bases align to TRBD1. This clonotype was obtained from a woman aged 40 to 50 who had recovered from COVID-19. This CDR3 reads CASSYSGTGSMETQYF. The CDR3 DNA is TGTGCCAGCAGTTACTCAGGGACAGGGAGTATGGAGACCCAGTACTTC.